The entry below describes one TCR beta chain. What it binds is not known. The individuals who served as donors were healthy Caucasians living in Russia, aged about 6 to 100. The data were obtained in a study of blood T cells in healthy people across ages. Study-wide findings and caveats: Estimates of total diversity, which came from one million sequenced T cells, were considered to be underestimates. What prevented conclusive comparison of naive and antigen-experienced cells was that PBMCs were unsorted.

It was with a sample-barcoded 5' primer and a J-beta primer mix that a second PCR of roughly 7 to 12 cycles was run. TCRdb independently ran MiXCR on the 5' RACE reads; one entry per CDR3 protein. The table has approximately 1,000,000 distinct CDR3 sequences, 35% to 55% seen once. The CDR3 is made up of 15 amino acids. The germline V and J ends were trimmed by 2 bases and 7 bases, with 15 bases remaining between them. Germline CDR1 and CDR2: SEHNR and FQNEAQ (reference sequence). This chain joins TRBV7-9 and TRBJ2-1; D possibly corresponds to TRBD1 (5 bases). The sequence came from an older woman in good health. The sequenced material came from blood. The DNA of the CDR3 is TGTGCCAGCAGCTTACCGGGTACAGGACCTAATGAGCAGTTCTTC. Protein product: CASSLPGTGPNEQFF. Combining the CDR3 with reference TRBV7-9 and TRBJ2-1 gives the whole variable domain DTGVSQNPRHKITKRGQNVTFRCDPISEHNRLYWYRQTLGQGPEFLTYFQNEAQLEKSRLLSDRFSAERPKGSFSTLEIQRTEQGDSAMYLCASSLPGTGPNEQFFGPGTRLTVL.